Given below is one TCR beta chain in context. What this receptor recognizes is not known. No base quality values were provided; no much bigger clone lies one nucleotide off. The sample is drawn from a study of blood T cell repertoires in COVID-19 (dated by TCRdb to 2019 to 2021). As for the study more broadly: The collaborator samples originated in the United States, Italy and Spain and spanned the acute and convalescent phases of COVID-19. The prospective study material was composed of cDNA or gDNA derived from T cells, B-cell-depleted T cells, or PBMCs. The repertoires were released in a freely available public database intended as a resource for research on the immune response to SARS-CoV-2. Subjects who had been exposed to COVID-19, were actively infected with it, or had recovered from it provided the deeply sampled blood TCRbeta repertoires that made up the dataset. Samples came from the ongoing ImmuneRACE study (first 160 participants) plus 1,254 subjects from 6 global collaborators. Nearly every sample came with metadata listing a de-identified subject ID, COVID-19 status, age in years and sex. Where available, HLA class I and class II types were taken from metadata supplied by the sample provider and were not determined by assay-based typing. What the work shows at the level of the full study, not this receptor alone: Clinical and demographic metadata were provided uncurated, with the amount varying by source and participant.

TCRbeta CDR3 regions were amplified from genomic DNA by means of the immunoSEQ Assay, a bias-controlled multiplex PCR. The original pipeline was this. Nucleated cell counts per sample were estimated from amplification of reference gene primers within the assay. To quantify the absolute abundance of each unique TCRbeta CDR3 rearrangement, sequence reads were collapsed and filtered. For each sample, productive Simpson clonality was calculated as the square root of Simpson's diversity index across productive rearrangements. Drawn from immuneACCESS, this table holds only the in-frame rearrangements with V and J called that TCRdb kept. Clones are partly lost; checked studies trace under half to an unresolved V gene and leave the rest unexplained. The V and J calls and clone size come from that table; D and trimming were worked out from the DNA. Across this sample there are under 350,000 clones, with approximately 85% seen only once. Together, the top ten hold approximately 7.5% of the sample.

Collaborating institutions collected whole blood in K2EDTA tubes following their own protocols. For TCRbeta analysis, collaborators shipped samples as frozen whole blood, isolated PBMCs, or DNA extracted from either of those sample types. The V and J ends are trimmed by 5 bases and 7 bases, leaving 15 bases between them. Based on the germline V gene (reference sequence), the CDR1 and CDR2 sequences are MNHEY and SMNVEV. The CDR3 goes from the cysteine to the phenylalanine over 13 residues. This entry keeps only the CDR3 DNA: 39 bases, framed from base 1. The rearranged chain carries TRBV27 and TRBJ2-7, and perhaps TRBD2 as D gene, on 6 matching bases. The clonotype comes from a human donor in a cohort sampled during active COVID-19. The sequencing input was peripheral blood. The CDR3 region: CASSKRPAGEQYF. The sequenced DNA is TGTGCCAGCAGTAAACGACCGGCGGGGGAGCAGTACTTC.